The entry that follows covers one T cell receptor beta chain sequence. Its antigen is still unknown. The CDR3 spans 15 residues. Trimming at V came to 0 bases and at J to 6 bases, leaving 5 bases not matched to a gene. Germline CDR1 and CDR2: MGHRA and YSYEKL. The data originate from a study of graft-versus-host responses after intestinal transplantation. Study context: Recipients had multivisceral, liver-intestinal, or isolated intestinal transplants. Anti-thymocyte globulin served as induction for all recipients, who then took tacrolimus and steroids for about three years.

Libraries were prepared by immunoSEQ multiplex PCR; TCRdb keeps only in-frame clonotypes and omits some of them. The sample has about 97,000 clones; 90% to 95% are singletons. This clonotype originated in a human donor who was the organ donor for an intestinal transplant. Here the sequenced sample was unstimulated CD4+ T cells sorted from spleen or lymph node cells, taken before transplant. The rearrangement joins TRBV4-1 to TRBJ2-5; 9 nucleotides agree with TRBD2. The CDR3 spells CASSQDSAGGKTQYF. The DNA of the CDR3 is TGCGCCAGCAGCCAAGATTCAGCGGGGGGTAAGACCCAGTACTTC.